Below, 5 T cell receptor beta chains from the same sample are listed, as sequenced in a study of CD8+ T cells in alopecia areata. The authors extracted RNA and reverse transcribed it into cDNA as the sequencing template. Produced via immunoSEQ multiplex PCR; TCRdb's table is partial and in-frame only. This sample comprises more than 90,000 clones, none seen once only. The material sequenced was lesional skin. These receptors originate from a C3H/HeJ mouse with alopecia areata. The strain's MHC type: H2-k.

Regarding this clone: Germline and genes here are mouse. The sequenced part of the CDR3 DNA is TGTGCCAGCAGTATTGGCTGGGCGAACTATGCT. Its protein product is CASSIGWANYA. The full CDR3 is CASSIGWANYAEQFF. The chain recombines TRBV19 with TRBJ2-1, with D possibly being TRBD2 (5 bases). The DNA ends 4 residues before the CDR3 does, and the rest of the CDR3 is filled in from the germline J gene. This CDR3 is 15 amino acids long. Germline values: CDR1 FNHDT, CDR2 SITEND (reference sequence). V was pared by 2 bases and J by 1 base, with 10 bases between.

Notes on this clone: The germline and genes are mouse ones. CDR3 residues: CASSDETEDTQYF. CDR3 DNA, as far as it was read: TGTGCCAGCAGTGATGAAACAGAAGAC. The chain combines TRBV13-1 with TRBJ2-5; no reliable D call. The CDR3 extends 4 residues past the end of the read, so its final part is completed from the germline J gene. CDR3 length: 13 residues. Per the germline V gene, CDR1 is NSHNY and CDR2 is SYGAGN.

This clone was recorded many times. The translated DNA and TCRdb's protein are not identical at residue 10; the protein here was translated from the DNA. These gene names are mouse names. The read comes to an end 3 residues before the CDR3 does, leaving the germline J gene to fill in the end. The genes are TRBV13-3 and TRBJ1-3; 7 nucleotides line up with TRBD1. The V and J ends lost 6 bases and 2 bases, in that order; junction bases with no gene match: 2. The CDR3 is 13 amino acids. Germline assignment: CDR1 NNHDY and CDR2 SYVADS. The covered CDR3 bases are TGTGCCAGCATGACAGGGCCTGGAAATACG. This encodes CASMTGPGNT. In full, the CDR3 reads CASMTGPGNTLYF.

Turning to this clone: Gene names and germline refer to mouse. The read terminates 4 residues ahead of where the CDR3 ends, so the germline J gene completes it. The V gene is TRBV13-3, the J gene TRBJ2-2; D not resolved. This CDR3 contains 11 residues. The germline V gene encodes CDR1 NNHDY and CDR2 SYVADS. Trimming removed 7 bases from V and 2 bases from J, with 3 bases in between. The covered CDR3 bases are TGTGCCAGCCTCAACACCGGG. Translated: CASLNTG. The CDR3, in full, reads CASLNTGQLYF.

This clone was counted a few times. Mouse gene names apply. The CDR3 is cut off 4 residues early in the read; its end comes from the germline J gene. The chain carries TRBV14 and TRBJ2-4, with D possibly matching TRBD1 (5 bases). CDR1 and CDR2 from the germline V gene are SGHDT and FRDEAV. The CDR3 spans 13 residues. Trimming took off 5 bases at V and 1 base at J, with 8 bases between the two ends. Incomplete CDR3 DNA: TGTGCCAGCAGCCGCAGGGGTCAAAAC. As protein: CASSRRGQN. The whole CDR3 region reads CASSRRGQNTLYF. Filled out from reference TRBV14 and TRBJ2-4, the complete variable domain reads EAGVTQSPRYAVLQEGQAVSFWCDPISGHDTLYWYQQPRDQGPQLLVYFRDEAVIDNSQLPSDRFSAVRPKGTNSTLKIQSAKQGDTATYLCASSRRGQNTLYFGAGTRLSVL.